This TCR beta chain emerged from a study of blood T cell repertoires in COVID-19. Across the whole study: The United States, Italy and Spain were the sources of the acute and convalescent COVID-19 samples. Sample material is recorded as cDNA or gDNA derived from T cells, B-cell-depleted T cells, or PBMCs.

Per the study methods: Estimates of nucleated cell counts were drawn from the amplification of reference gene primers. Clones were read by immunoSEQ multiplex PCR, and TCRdb kept only the in-frame ones, dropping some. For V, J and clone size, that table is used; D and trimming come from the DNA. The sample consists of roughly 140,000 clones, 80% to 85% of them appearing once. Germline loops: CDR1 MDHEN, CDR2 SYDVKM. The CDR3 has 14 residues. The ends were cut back, 5 bases at V and 4 bases at J, with 11 bases in the middle. Sequences were obtained from peripheral blood. The chain recombines TRBV28 with TRBJ1-4; D is uncertain. The sequence was collected from a woman of 80 years or more with acute or convalescent COVID-19. CDR3 nucleotide sequence: TGTGCCAGCAGTCTCGGTCTTTATAATGAAAAACTGTTTTTT. Translating it yields CASSLGLYNEKLFF.